This T cell receptor (beta chain) was profiled in a study of brain T cells in children with intractable seizures. The sequenced cases were selected for having the highest brain T cell transcript signatures. Patients received at least one anti-epileptic drug before surgery. Study observations and caveats: Pre- and post-surgery blood differed in depth, so pre-surgery absences may be undersampling. Only CDR3 sequence similarity suggested viral specificity, without known HCMV serostatus.

The CDR3 spans 15 residues. Germline V gene lookup returns CDR1 LNHDA and CDR2 SQIVND (reference sequence). After removal of 4 bases from V and 0 bases from J, the junction contained 5 bases not matched to a gene. Only in-frame clones appear in the TCRdb table, and some are missing; sequencing was by immunoSEQ multiplex PCR. This sample carries roughly 23,000 clones, 94% of them seen once, and the ten largest clones take under 8%. This clone has a single count. Its antigen is unidentified. The clonotype was recovered from a boy younger than 18 with focal cortical dysplasia and intractable seizures. The rearrangement joins TRBV19 to TRBJ2-5, with 7 bases identical to TRBD1. The starting material was peripheral blood, obtained at surgery. The CDR3 DNA is TGTGCCAGTAGTAGAGGACAGGCGTACCAAGAGACCCAGTACTTC. This gives the protein CASSRGQAYQETQYF.